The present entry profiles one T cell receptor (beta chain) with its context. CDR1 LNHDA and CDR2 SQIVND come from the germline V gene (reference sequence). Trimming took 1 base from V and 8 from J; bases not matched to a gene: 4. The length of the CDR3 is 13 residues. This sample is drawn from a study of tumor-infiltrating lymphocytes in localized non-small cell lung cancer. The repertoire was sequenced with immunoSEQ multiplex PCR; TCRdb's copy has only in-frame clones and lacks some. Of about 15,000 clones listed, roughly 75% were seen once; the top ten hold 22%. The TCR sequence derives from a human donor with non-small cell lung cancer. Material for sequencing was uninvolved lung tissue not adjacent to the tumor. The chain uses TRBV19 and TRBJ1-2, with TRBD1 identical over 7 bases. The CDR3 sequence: CASSIGVGQGYTF. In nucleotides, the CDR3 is TGTGCCAGTAGTATAGGAGTGGGACAGGGCTACACCTTC.